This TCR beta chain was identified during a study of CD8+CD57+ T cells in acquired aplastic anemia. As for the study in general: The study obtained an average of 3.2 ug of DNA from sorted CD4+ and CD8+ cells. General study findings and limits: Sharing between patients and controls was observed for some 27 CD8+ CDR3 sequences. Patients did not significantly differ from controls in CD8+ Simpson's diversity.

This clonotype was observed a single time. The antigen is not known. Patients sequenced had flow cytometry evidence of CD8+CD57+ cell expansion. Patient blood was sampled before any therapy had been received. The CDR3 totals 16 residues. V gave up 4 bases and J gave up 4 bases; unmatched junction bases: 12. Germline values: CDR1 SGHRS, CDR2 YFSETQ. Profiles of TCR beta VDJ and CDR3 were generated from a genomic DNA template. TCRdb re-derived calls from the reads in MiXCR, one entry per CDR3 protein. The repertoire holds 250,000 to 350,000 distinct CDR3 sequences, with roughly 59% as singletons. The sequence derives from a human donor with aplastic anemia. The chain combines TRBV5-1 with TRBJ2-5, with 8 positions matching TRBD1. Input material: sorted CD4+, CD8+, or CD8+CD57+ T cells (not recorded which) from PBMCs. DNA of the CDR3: TGCGCCAGCAGCCAAGCGGACAGGGTGAGTACAGAGACCCAGTACTTC. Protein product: CASSQADRVSTETQYF.